One sample yielded the 5 T cell receptor beta chains listed below, sequenced in a study of beta chain features in type 1 diabetes. The isolated RNA, all of it, was reverse transcribed, so expressed TCRB transcripts were what got sequenced. Produced via immunoSEQ multiplex PCR; TCRdb's table is partial and in-frame only. The sample carries under 800,000 clones, around a sixth recorded once. The specimen was naive CD4+ T cells from blood. These TCRs come from a man between 18 and 29 years old in good health.

The V gene is TRBV5-1, the J gene TRBJ2-1; D is possibly TRBD1 (5 bases). Germline V CDR1 and CDR2: SGHRS, YFSETQ. The CDR3 length is 14 residues. V shed 4 bases and J shed 6 bases, with 14 bases lying between them. Written as DNA, the CDR3 is TGCGCCAGCAGCCTGGACGGCAGGGCCAATGAGCAGTTCTTC. This translates into CASSLDGRANEQFF.

This clone was observed a handful of times. The V gene is TRBV28, the J gene TRBJ1-2; 9 positions match TRBD1. Trimming at V came to 2 bases and at J to 7 bases, leaving 5 bases not matched to a gene. Germline V CDR1 and CDR2: MDHEN, SYDVKM. The CDR3 consists of 14 residues. This chain's CDR3 is CASSLGTGSVGYTF. CDR3 sequence (DNA): TGTGCCAGCAGTTTAGGGACAGGGTCGGTTGGCTACACCTTC.

This clone was seen only a few times. The V call is TRBV13, the J call TRBJ1-3, with D unresolved. V lost 0 bases and J 0 bases, leaving 12 bases between the germline ends. This CDR3 has 17 amino acids. The V gene's germline CDR1 is PRHDT and CDR2 FYEKMQ (reference sequence). The CDR3 loop is CASSLGPPFSSGNTIYF. In DNA, the CDR3 is TGTGCCAGCAGCTTAGGCCCCCCCTTTAGCTCTGGAAACACCATATATTTT.

V usage is TRBV29-1 and J usage is TRBJ2-3; 8 bases are shared with TRBD1. CDR3 length: 15 amino acids. Germline CDR1 and CDR2: SQVTM and ANQGSEA. The trim removed 0 bases at V and 3 bases at J, leaving 5 bases unmatched. CDR3 in amino acids: CSVEDFGTGTDTQYF. In DNA form, the CDR3 reads TGCAGCGTTGAAGATTTTGGGACAGGTACAGATACGCAGTATTTT.

This clone was picked up a small number of times. The genes are TRBV28 and TRBJ1-1, with D perhaps TRBD1 (5 bases). Germline assignment: CDR1 MDHEN and CDR2 SYDVKM. The CDR3 is made up of 12 amino acids. Trimming cost V 8 bases and J 0 bases, with 7 bases left between them. The CDR3 region is CASAGMNTEAFF. CDR3 sequence (DNA): TGTGCCAGCGCAGGGATGAACACTGAAGCTTTCTTT.